The present TCR beta chain was sequenced within a study of T cell responses to AZD1222 COVID-19 vaccine. Whole-study results and caveats: Females made up more of the donors, who were largely white British, and clonal diversity may have come out too low.

Regarding this clone: Antigen unknown.

Produced via immunoSEQ multiplex PCR; TCRdb's table is partial and in-frame only. The table includes hundreds of thousands of clones, about 93% detected once. The sequence was obtained from an adult in good health. The input for sequencing was peripheral blood, taken on day 0 of MenACWY control vaccination.

This chain's CDR3 is CASSGTGGGEKLFF. CDR3 in DNA: TGTGCCAGCAGCGGGACAGGGGGTGGTGAAAAACTGTTTTTT. V and J are TRBV9 and TRBJ1-4; 10 bases map to TRBD1. The CDR3 runs to 14 residues. CDR1 and CDR2 from the germline V gene are SGDLS and YYNGEE. V trimming: 3 bases; J trimming: 7 bases; junction bases outside the gene matches: 3. Using reference TRBV9 and TRBJ1-4 for the parts outside the CDR3, the full variable domain is DSGVTQTPKHLITATGQRVTLRCSPRSGDLSVYWYQQSLDQGLQFLIQYYNGEERAKGNILERFSAQQFPDLHSELNLSSLELGDSALYFCASSGTGGGEKLFFGSGTQLSVL.